This passage covers 30 T cell receptor beta chains from one sample sequenced in a study of T cell repertoires in cytomegalovirus infection. No cognate antigen is known for these TCRs. One entry per CDR3 protein results from TCRdb running MiXCR on the reads. The sample has approximately 220,000 distinct CDR3 sequences, less than 50% seen once. This specimen consisted of CD8+ T cells from cultured PBMCs, obtained from culture after CMV antigen stimulation. The receptors shown here come from a human donor in good health (CMV status not recorded). Some clones in this sample may be carry-over from other donors' samples.

This clonotype has more than one count but fewer than ten. The V call is TRBV28, the J call TRBJ2-3, with D perhaps TRBD1 or TRBD2 (5 bases each). The CDR3 length is 15 residues. Germline V CDR1 and CDR2: MDHEN, SYDVKM. V was cut by 5 bases and J by 0 bases, with 12 bases left in between. The chain's CDR3 is CASSGRDLSTDTQYF. The DNA of the CDR3 is TGTGCCAGCAGTGGAAGGGACCTAAGCACAGATACGCAGTATTTT.

This clonotype was counted many times. The chain recombines TRBV11-2 with TRBJ1-2, with TRBD1 as a possible D gene (5 bases). CDR1 and CDR2 from the germline V gene are SGHAT and FQNNGV. The CDR3 is 14 amino acids. Trimming took off 5 bases at V and 3 bases at J, with 13 bases between the two ends. CDR3 in amino acids: CASSHGGADYGYTF. The DNA for the CDR3 is TGTGCCAGCAGCCACGGGGGAGCTGACTATGGCTACACCTTC.

The V gene is TRBV7-8, the J gene TRBJ2-1, with D unresolved. CDR1 is SGHVS, CDR2 FQNEAQ, per germline. The CDR3 spans 12 residues. Trimming pared 5 bases from V and 8 bases from J, leaving 10 bases between. The CDR3 sequence is CASSPPGHEQFF. CDR3 in DNA: TGTGCCAGCAGCCCTCCCGGCCATGAGCAGTTCTTC.

This clonotype was observed a few times. This sequence joins TRBV11-2 and TRBJ1-1; perhaps TRBD1 as D (5 bases). Trimming removed 1 base from V and 6 bases from J, with 9 bases in between. This CDR3 comprises 13 residues. CDR1 and CDR2 (germline): SGHAT, FQNNGV. CDR3 sequence reads: CASSLVEGPEAFF. The CDR3 DNA is TGTGCCAGCAGCTTAGTAGAGGGACCTGAAGCTTTCTTT. Full variable domain (outside the CDR3, taken from reference TRBV11-2 and TRBJ1-1): EAGVAQSPRYKIIEKRQSVAFWCNPISGHATLYWYQQILGQGPKLLIQFQNNGVVDDSQLPKDRFSAERLKGVDSTLKIQPAKLEDSAVYLCASSLVEGPEAFFGQGTRLTVV.

This clonotype was counted between two and nine times. In DNA, the CDR3 is TGTGCCAGCAGCCCCCTAGCGGGAGACGATATGGCGAACACCGGGGAGCTGTTTTTT. Translated: CASSPLAGDDMANTGELFF. The rearrangement links TRBV7-3 to TRBJ2-2; 10 bases are a match to TRBD2. This CDR3 contains 19 residues. Germline lookup yields CDR1 SGHTA and CDR2 FQGTGA. V trimming: 5 bases; J trimming: 0 bases; junction bases outside the gene matches: 12.

This sequence joins TRBV7-8 and TRBJ2-1; possibly TRBD2 for D (7 bases). This CDR3 comprises 16 residues. Germline loops: CDR1 SGHVS, CDR2 FQNEAQ. V was cut by 5 bases and J by 2 bases, with 16 bases left in between. In DNA, the CDR3 is TGTGCCAGCAGCGCTAGGGGGGGGCGACCCTACAATGAGCAGTTCTTC. It codes for CASSARGGRPYNEQFF.

V and J are TRBV7-2 and TRBJ1-5; D gene uncertain. The germline gives CDR1 SGHTA, CDR2 FQGNSA. Trimming stripped 1 base from V and 2 bases from J, with 9 bases between. There are 15 residues in the CDR3. As DNA, the CDR3 is TGTGCCAGCAGCTTAGGAATGATCGGCAATCAGCCCCAGCATTTT. It codes for CASSLGMIGNQPQHF.

The genes are TRBV7-9 and TRBJ1-1, with D tentatively TRBD1 (6 bases). CDR3 length: 16 residues. The V end lost 4 bases, the J end lost 3 bases, and 18 bases lay between the germline ends. CDR1 and CDR2 (germline): SEHNR, FQNEAQ (reference sequence). The CDR3 here is CASSSLGLGADTEAFF. The CDR3 DNA is TGTGCCAGCAGCTCACTAGGGTTGGGGGCGGACACTGAAGCTTTCTTT. The whole variable domain, filled in from reference TRBV7-9 and TRBJ1-1, reads DTGVSQNPRHKITKRGQNVTFRCDPISEHNRLYWYRQTLGQGPEFLTYFQNEAQLEKSRLLSDRFSAERPKGSFSTLEIQRTEQGDSAMYLCASSSLGLGADTEAFFGQGTRLTVV.

This chain joins TRBV27 and TRBJ2-2; D uncertain. The CDR3 covers 14 residues. V was clipped by 2 bases and J by 4 bases, with 8 bases between them. CDR1 MNHEY and CDR2 SMNVEV come from the germline V gene (reference sequence). The CDR3 region is CASSLLTGTGELFF. DNA for the CDR3: TGTGCCAGCAGTTTACTCACGGGCACCGGGGAGCTGTTTTTT.

This clonotype occurred once. DNA of the CDR3: TGCGCCAGCAGGGGACTAGCGGGGCAGTATTTT. Its protein is CASRGLAGQYF. The chain joins TRBV4-1 to TRBJ2-3, with TRBD2 identical over 12 bases. This CDR3 has 11 residues. J gave up 11 bases and V 6 bases, and 0 bases lay outside the gene matches. The V gene's germline CDR1 is MGHRA and CDR2 YSYEKL.

The chain employs TRBV12-3 or TRBV12-4 and TRBJ2-3; D possibly corresponds to TRBD2 (5 bases). Trimming cost V 2 bases and J 2 bases, with 11 bases left between them. The CDR3 consists of 15 residues. The chain's CDR3 is CASSLLWRPTDTQYF. The CDR3, as DNA: TGTGCCAGCAGTTTACTTTGGAGGCCCACAGATACGCAGTATTTT.

In its sample, this clonotype was seen a few times. In DNA form, the CDR3 reads TGTGCCAGCAGCGCGGGATGGAGCTCCTACGAGCAGTACTTC. Amino acids: CASSAGWSSYEQYF. V gene TRBV7-8 combines with J gene TRBJ2-7, with a possible D match to TRBD2 (6 bases). V was clipped by 5 bases and J by 0 bases, with 11 bases between them. Looked up from germline, CDR1 is SGHVS and CDR2 is FQNEAQ. The CDR3 runs 14 residues.

This chain's CDR3 is CASSPPRGRNTEAFF. The CDR3, as DNA: TGTGCCAGCAGCCCTCCAAGGGGAAGGAACACTGAAGCTTTCTTT. This rearrangement joins TRBV12-3 or TRBV12-4 to TRBJ1-1, with a tentative D call TRBD1 (5 bases). Trimming left V 6 bases short and J 1 base short, with 15 bases between. The CDR3 sequence is 15 residues long.

V gene TRBV28 combines with J gene TRBJ2-7, with D uncertain. Per the germline V gene, CDR1 is MDHEN and CDR2 is SYDVKM. This CDR3 has 17 amino acids. V was pared by 1 base and J by 2 bases, with 18 bases between. The chain's CDR3 is CASSLFLTRDDTYEQYF. CDR3 bases: TGTGCCAGCAGTTTATTTTTGACTCGCGACGACACCTACGAGCAGTACTTC.

The V gene is TRBV11-3, the J gene TRBJ2-1; TRBD2 aligns across 7 bases. The CDR3 has 15 amino acids. CDR1 is SGHNT, CDR2 YENEEA, per germline. The ends lost 4 bases at V and 8 bases at J; junction bases unmatched: 11. CDR3 DNA sequence: TGTGCCAGCAGCTCCCGGGGGGATATGGGCGATGAGCAGTTCTTC. Its translation is CASSSRGDMGDEQFF. The whole variable domain, filled in from reference TRBV11-3 and TRBJ2-1, reads EAGVVQSPRYKIIEKKQPVAFWCNPISGHNTLYWYLQNLGQGPELLIRYENEEAVDDSQLPKDRFSAERLKGVDSTLKIQPAELGDSAVYLCASSSRGDMGDEQFFGPGTRLTVL.

The chain carries TRBV20-1 and TRBJ1-4; D may be TRBD1 (5 bases). Germline CDR1 reads DFQATT; CDR2 reads SNEGSKA (reference sequence). The CDR3 length is 17 residues. Trimming left V 5 bases short and J 0 bases short, with 19 bases between. This chain's CDR3 is CSAQLADTQSTNEKLFF. The CDR3 nucleotides read TGCAGTGCTCAGCTGGCGGACACCCAATCAACTAATGAAAAACTGTTTTTT.

This chain links TRBV20-1 with TRBJ1-6; TRBD1 matches 7 bases. CDR1 is DFQATT and CDR2 is SNEGSKA in the germline V gene (reference sequence). The CDR3 length is 16 residues. The V and J ends lost 1 base and 11 bases, in that order; junction bases with no gene match: 14. In DNA, the CDR3 is TGCAGTGCTAGAGGGGTCGTGTGGGACAGCCCTACACCCCTCCACTTT. This gives the protein CSARGVVWDSPTPLHF.

This chain joins TRBV6-1 and TRBJ1-5, with D perhaps TRBD1 (5 bases). Trimming stripped 10 bases from V and 4 bases from J, with 17 bases between. This CDR3 has 14 amino acids. Looked up from germline, CDR1 is MNHNS and CDR2 is SASEGT. The CDR3 bases are TGTGCCACCATAGGGGCAGGCTTAAATCAGCCCCAGCATTTT. Translating gives CATIGAGLNQPQHF.

The chain has TRBV6-6 and TRBJ2-7; D is ambiguous. The ends were cut back, 6 bases at V and 5 bases at J, with 11 bases in the middle. The CDR3 consists of 12 residues. Germline V lookup: CDR1 MNHNY, CDR2 SVGAGI (reference sequence). The CDR3 loop reads CASSGLSNEQYF. Written as DNA, the CDR3 is TGTGCCAGCAGCGGATTATCGAACGAGCAGTACTTC.

Comment on this clonotype: An end of the junction differs from the germline gene, which may be a read error. The V call is TRBV7-6, the J call TRBJ2-4, with 8 bases that match TRBD1. The germline V gene has CDR1 SGHVS and CDR2 FNYEAQ. The CDR3 totals 16 residues. CDR3 DNA: TGTGCAAGCAGATCACGGACAGGGCTAGCCAAAAACATTCAGTACTTC. Protein sequence: CASRSRTGLAKNIQYF.

This clonotype was seen a handful of times. V and J are TRBV7-4 and TRBJ1-1, with a tentative D call TRBD1 (6 bases). CDR1 and CDR2 from the germline V gene are SGHVT and SQSDAQ. The CDR3 consists of 14 residues. The germline V and J ends were trimmed by 6 bases and 6 bases, with 17 bases remaining between them. CDR3 sequence: CASSRVFGGAEAFF. The CDR3 DNA is TGTGCCAGCAGTCGGGTCTTCGGGGGCGCTGAAGCTTTCTTT.

This clonotype was observed many times. The CDR3 coding sequence is TGCGCCAGCAGCCTCGGGACAGTCAATGAGCAGTTCTTC. Translation: CASSLGTVNEQFF. This sequence joins TRBV4-1 and TRBJ2-1, with TRBD1 identical over 7 bases. Germline CDR1 MGHRA, CDR2 YSYEKL. The V and J ends lost 4 bases and 6 bases, in that order; junction bases with no gene match: 3. The CDR3 is made up of 13 amino acids.

This clonotype was counted a few times. The chain combines TRBV28 with TRBJ2-1; the D gene is possibly TRBD2 (6 bases). The CDR3 length is 15 residues. Deletions cut 6 bases from V and 6 bases from J, with 18 bases between. CDR1 and CDR2 (germline): MDHEN, SYDVKM. CDR3 bases: TGTGCCAGCAGGTTGAGCATCGGGAGTTTCAATGAGCAGTTCTTC. Encoded protein: CASRLSIGSFNEQFF.

The chain recombines TRBV19 with TRBJ2-1, with TRBD2 identical over 12 bases. The CDR3 is 16 residues long. The V and J ends lost 7 bases and 4 bases, in that order; junction bases with no gene match: 8. The V gene's germline CDR1 is LNHDA and CDR2 SQIVND (reference sequence). The DNA for the CDR3 is TGTGCCAGTATAAGAACTAGCGGGAGGCCGTACAATGAGCAGTTCTTC. Its protein is CASIRTSGRPYNEQFF.

In its sample, this clonotype was seen a few times. The CDR3 DNA follows: TGTGCCAGCAGTCTTGGGACTAGTACCTACAATGAGCAGTTCTTC. As protein: CASSLGTSTYNEQFF. The chain recombines TRBV28 with TRBJ2-1, with 8 bases identical to TRBD2. The germline V gene encodes CDR1 MDHEN and CDR2 SYDVKM. The CDR3 loop spans 15 amino acids. The V segment lost 5 bases and the J segment 2 bases; nucleotides outside the gene matches: 5.

Regarding this clonotype: The junction differs from germline at one of its ends, possibly a read error. This chain uses TRBV2 with TRBJ1-2, with D perhaps matching TRBD1 (5 bases). CDR3 size: 14 residues. The germline V gene has CDR1 SNHLY and CDR2 FYNNEI. The CDR3 DNA reads TGTGCCAACAGTGGAGCAGGGAGCAGCTATGGCTACACCTTC. Translated, it gives CANSGAGSSYGYTF.

Only one count was recorded for this clonotype. This chain links TRBV7-9 with TRBJ1-4, with D hard to call. The V end lost 5 bases, the J end lost 7 bases, and 8 bases lay between the germline ends. Germline CDR1 and CDR2: SEHNR and FQNEAQ (reference sequence). The CDR3 contains 12 residues. CDR3 residues: CASSEDGEKLFF. Written as DNA, the CDR3 is TGTGCCAGCAGCGAGGACGGTGAAAAACTGTTTTTT. Full variable domain (rest looked up from reference TRBV7-9 and TRBJ1-4): DTGVSQNPRHKITKRGQNVTFRCDPISEHNRLYWYRQTLGQGPEFLTYFQNEAQLEKSRLLSDRFSAERPKGSFSTLEIQRTEQGDSAMYLCASSEDGEKLFFGSGTQLSVL.

The chain carries TRBV20-1 and TRBJ2-7; D uncertain. Germline CDR1 is DFQATT and CDR2 is SNEGSKA (reference sequence). This CDR3 spans 13 amino acids. V was cut by 0 bases and J by 2 bases, with 8 bases left in between. The CDR3 spells CSARDGDAYEQYF. The CDR3 bases are TGCAGTGCTAGAGATGGGGATGCCTACGAGCAGTACTTC.

Here the CDR3 DNA reads TGTGCCAGCAGTGTCCAGGAATCTCTGGGGTCCAACGTCCTGACTTTC. It specifies CASSVQESLGSNVLTF. V gene TRBV6-1 combines with J gene TRBJ2-6; D is undetermined. There are 16 residues in the CDR3. Germline V CDR1 and CDR2: MNHNS, SASEGT. The germline V and J ends were trimmed by 4 bases and 8 bases, with 18 bases remaining between them.

The chain employs TRBV18 and TRBJ1-5; D is perhaps TRBD1 (6 bases). Germline V lookup: CDR1 KGHSH, CDR2 LQKENI. The V and J ends lost 5 bases and 1 base respectively, with 15 bases between them. This CDR3 is built from 16 residues. The CDR3 DNA reads as TGTGCCAGCTCAGGCGAAGGGGGTCGGAGCAATCAGCCCCAGCATTTT. Encoded protein: CASSGEGGRSNQPQHF.